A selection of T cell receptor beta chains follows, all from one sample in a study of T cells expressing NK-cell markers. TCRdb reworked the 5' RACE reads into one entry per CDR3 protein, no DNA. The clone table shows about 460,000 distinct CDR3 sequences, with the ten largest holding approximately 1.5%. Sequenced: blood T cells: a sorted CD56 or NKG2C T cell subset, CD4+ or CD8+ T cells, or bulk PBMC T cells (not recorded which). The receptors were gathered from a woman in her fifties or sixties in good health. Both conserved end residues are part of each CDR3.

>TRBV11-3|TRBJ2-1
CASSLASGLAGGPEQFF
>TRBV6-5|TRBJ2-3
CASSYKQGIGTDTQYF
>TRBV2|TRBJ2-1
CASKTSGRGPSYNEQFF
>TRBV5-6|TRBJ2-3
CASSQGLAGVWPRTDTQYF
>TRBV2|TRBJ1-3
CASWGRYSGNTIYF
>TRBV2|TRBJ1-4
CASSDITGGNEKLFF
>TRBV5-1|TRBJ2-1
CASSLARGEQFF
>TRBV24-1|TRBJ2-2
CATEKETGELFF
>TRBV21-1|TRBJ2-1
CASSKWSGRRFPEQFF
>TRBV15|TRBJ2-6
CATSRPVDAGANVLTF
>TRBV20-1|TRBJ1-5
CSARVTGTSNQPQHF
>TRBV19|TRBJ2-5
CASSKVEGKTQYF
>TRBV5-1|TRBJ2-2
CASSLGTIRIGELFF
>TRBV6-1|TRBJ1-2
CASSRTGSIYGYTF
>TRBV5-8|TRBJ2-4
CASSSPRPDGEYF
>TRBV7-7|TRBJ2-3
CASSRVDSDTQYF
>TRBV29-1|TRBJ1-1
CSADLGSEAFF
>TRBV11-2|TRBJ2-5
CASSPRAETQYF
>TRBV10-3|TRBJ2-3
CATLSGRARDTQYF
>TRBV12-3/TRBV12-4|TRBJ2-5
CASSTSSGGGSETQYF
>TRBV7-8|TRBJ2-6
CASSPPDIPVSGANVLTF
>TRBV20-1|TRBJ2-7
CSARPMDRPPYEQYF
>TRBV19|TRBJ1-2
CASRPPFQGSGYTF
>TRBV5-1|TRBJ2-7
CASSKESGASSYEQYF
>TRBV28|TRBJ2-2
CASSFGQGVNTGELFF
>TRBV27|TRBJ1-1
CASSFQIGTAFNTEAFF
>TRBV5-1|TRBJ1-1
CASSSTGPNTEAFF
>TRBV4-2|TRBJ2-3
CASREAGNVGVDTQYF
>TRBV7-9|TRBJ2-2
CASSLRGGANTGELFF
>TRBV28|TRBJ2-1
CASSTWVIAGGVNEQFF
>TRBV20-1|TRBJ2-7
CSARSATAGSYEQYF
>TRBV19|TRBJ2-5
CASSATQIQETQYF
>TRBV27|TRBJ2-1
CASSPYRGQGFNEQFF
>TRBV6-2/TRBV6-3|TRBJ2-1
CASSRTSLSSYNEQFF
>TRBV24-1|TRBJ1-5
CATSDFGGNQPQHF
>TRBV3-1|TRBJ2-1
CASSQFVPGGAANNEQFF
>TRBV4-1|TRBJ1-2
CASSHPGTGKGYTF
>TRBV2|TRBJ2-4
CASISGTGTDIQYF
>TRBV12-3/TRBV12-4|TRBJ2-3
CASSVSGTDTQYF
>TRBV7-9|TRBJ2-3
CASSLEAASQYF
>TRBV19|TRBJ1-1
CASRRGQGTEAFF